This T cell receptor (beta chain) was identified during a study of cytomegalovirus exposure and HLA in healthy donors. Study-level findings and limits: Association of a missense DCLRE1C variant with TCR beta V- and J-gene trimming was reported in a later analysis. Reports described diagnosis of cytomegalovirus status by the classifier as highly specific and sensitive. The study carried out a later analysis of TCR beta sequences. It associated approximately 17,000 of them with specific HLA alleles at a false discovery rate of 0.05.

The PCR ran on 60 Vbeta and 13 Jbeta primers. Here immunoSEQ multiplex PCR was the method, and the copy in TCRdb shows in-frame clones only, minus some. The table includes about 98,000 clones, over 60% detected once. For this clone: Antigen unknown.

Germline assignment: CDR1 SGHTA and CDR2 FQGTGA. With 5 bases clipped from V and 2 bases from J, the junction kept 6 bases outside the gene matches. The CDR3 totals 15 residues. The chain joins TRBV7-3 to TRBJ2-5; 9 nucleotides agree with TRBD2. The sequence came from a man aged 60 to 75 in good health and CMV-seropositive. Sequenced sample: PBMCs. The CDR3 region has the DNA TGTGCCAGCAGCCCCGTAAGCGGGGGGCAAGAGACCCAGTACTTC. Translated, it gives CASSPVSGGQETQYF.